What follows are 24 T cell receptor beta chains derived from one specimen sequenced in a study of blood T cell repertoires in COVID-19. Profiled with immunoSEQ multiplex PCR; TCRdb holds only in-frame clones, not every one. The sample includes over 60,000 clones, roughly 85% of them seen just once. The specimen sequenced was peripheral blood. The receptors were sampled from a woman at least 80 years old with active or convalescent COVID-19.

This clone was counted a single time. This chain uses TRBV7-3 with TRBJ2-5; TRBD2 might be the D (6 bases). Germline V gene data show CDR1 as SGHTA and CDR2 as FQGTGA. CDR3 length equals 15 residues. With 8 bases removed from V and 4 bases from J, the gap between germline ends came to 20 bases. DNA of the CDR3: TGTGCCAGCGAGAAACTAGCTCGTTTTGGAGAGACCCAGTACTTC. The encoded protein is CASEKLARFGETQYF.

The chain recombines TRBV25-1 with TRBJ2-2; 8 nucleotides match TRBD1. Trimming cost V 3 bases and J 4 bases; bases outside gene matches: 4. Per germline, CDR1 MGHDK and CDR2 SYGVNS. The CDR3 contains 15 residues. The CDR3 reads CASSDQGAGTGELFF. The CDR3, as DNA: TGTGCCAGCAGTGACCAGGGGGCGGGCACCGGGGAGCTGTTTTTT.

The V and J genes are TRBV2 and TRBJ1-5; 9 positions agree with TRBD1. After removal of 6 bases from V and 1 base from J, the junction contained 1 base not matched to a gene. The CDR3 has 14 residues. The germline V gene encodes CDR1 SNHLY and CDR2 FYNNEI. The DNA for the CDR3 is TGTGCCAGCAGGGACAGGGGCAGCAATCAGCCCCAGCATTTT. Its protein product is CASRDRGSNQPQHF.

The chain couples TRBV6-2 or TRBV6-3 to TRBJ2-3; 14 nucleotides line up with TRBD2. V trimming: 2 bases; J trimming: 3 bases; junction bases outside the gene matches: 4. This CDR3 has 17 residues. Germline V gene sequence: CDR1 MNHEY, CDR2 SVGEGT. CDR3 region: CASSYTWTSGGTDTQYF. DNA of the CDR3: TGTGCCAGCAGTTACACCTGGACTAGCGGGGGGACAGATACGCAGTATTTT.

The rearrangement joins TRBV10-2 to TRBJ1-2; 9 nucleotides align to TRBD1. Trimming removed 5 bases from V and 7 bases from J; junction bases left unmatched: 11. CDR3 length: 15 amino acids. Germline V gives CDR1 WSHSY, CDR2 SAAADI. CDR3 loop: CASSSTGGKGSGYTF. CDR3 in DNA: TGCGCCAGCAGTTCGACAGGGGGGAAGGGTAGTGGCTACACCTTC.

The chain recombines TRBV5-5 with TRBJ1-1; possible D gene TRBD1, 6 bases. The CDR3 spans 15 residues. Germline assignment: CDR1 SGHKS and CDR2 YYEKEE (reference sequence). The V end lost 9 bases, the J end lost 0 bases, and 18 bases lay between the germline ends. The CDR3 DNA sequence: TGTGCCACCCACCGAGGGGGGGGTCTGAACACTGAAGCTTTCTTT. This sequence encodes CATHRGGGLNTEAFF.

The chain uses TRBV7-4 and TRBJ2-4; 7 bases align to TRBD1. J lost 13 bases, V lost 2 bases, and 5 bases had no gene match. Germline CDR1 SGHVT, CDR2 SQSDAQ. The CDR3 consists of 12 residues. The CDR3 reads CASSLLGTVQYF. CDR3 coding DNA: TGTGCCAGCAGCTTATTGGGGACAGTGCAGTACTTC.

This clone was picked up a small number of times. The chain carries TRBV14 and TRBJ1-4; 7 nucleotides match TRBD1. The V gene's germline CDR1 is SGHDN and CDR2 FVKESK. The CDR3 has 16 residues. Germline trimming cut 4 bases from V and 0 bases from J; bases unmatched to any gene: 5. CDR3 bases: TGTGCCAGCAGCCGGGGGACAGCCGCAACTAATGAAAAACTGTTTTTT. Translated: CASSRGTAATNEKLFF.

The chain uses TRBV9 and TRBJ1-5; no definite D call. The V end lost 4 bases, the J end lost 2 bases, and 10 bases lay between the germline ends. Germline loops: CDR1 SGDLS, CDR2 YYNGEE. CDR3 size: 14 residues. CDR3 residues: CASSRGNGNQPQHF. CDR3 nucleotides: TGTGCCAGCAGCAGAGGGAACGGCAATCAGCCCCAGCATTTT.

This clone has a handful of counts. The CDR3 loop is CASRLQGYTEAFF. The CDR3 nucleotides read TGTGCCAGTAGACTACAGGGATACACTGAAGCTTTCTTT. The chain is built from TRBV19 and TRBJ1-1, with D possibly TRBD1 on 6 matching bases. Germline V gene lookup returns CDR1 LNHDA and CDR2 SQIVND (reference sequence). The CDR3 is 13 amino acids. Trimming pared 6 bases from V and 3 bases from J, leaving 11 bases between.

The J gene is TRBJ2-3, the V gene TRBV4-3; D is uncertain. V was cut by 2 bases and J by 4 bases, with 7 bases left in between. The CDR3 has 13 residues. The germline V gene has CDR1 LGHNA and CDR2 YSLEER. In nucleotides, the CDR3 is TGCGCCAGCAGCCAAACAGCCGCAGATACGCAGTATTTT. Residues: CASSQTAADTQYF.

V and J are TRBV7-8 and TRBJ1-2; TRBD1 aligns across 10 bases. Germline-derived CDR1 and CDR2 are SGHVS and FQNEAQ. This CDR3 has 16 residues. J was trimmed by 5 bases and V by 5 bases; bases with no gene match: 11. The CDR3, as DNA: TGTGCCAGCAGCACCCGGACAGGGGGAGGGGAATATGGCTACACCTTC. This encodes CASSTRTGGGEYGYTF. Full variable domain (rest looked up from reference TRBV7-8 and TRBJ1-2): GAGVSQSPRYKVAKRGQDVALRCDPISGHVSLFWYQQALGQGPEFLTYFQNEAQLDKSGLPSDRFFAERPEGSVSTLKIQRTQQEDSAVYLCASSTRTGGGEYGYTFGSGTRLTVV.

This CDR3 is CASSPRELLTDTQYF. CDR3 DNA sequence: TGTGCCAGCTCACCCCGGGAACTTCTCACAGATACGCAGTATTTT. The rearrangement links TRBV18 to TRBJ2-3; D is possibly TRBD2 (5 bases). This CDR3 is 15 amino acids long. V lost 3 bases and J 2 bases, leaving 12 bases between the germline ends. Germline CDR1 reads KGHSH; CDR2 reads LQKENI.

This sequence joins TRBV27 and TRBJ1-6; D might be TRBD1 (5 bases). The germline V gene encodes CDR1 MNHEY and CDR2 SMNVEV (reference sequence). Trimming removed 3 bases at V and 7 bases at J, with 10 bases between. This CDR3 region has 14 residues. DNA for the CDR3: TGTGCCAGCAGTTTCGGGGGTGCCAATTCACCCCTCCACTTT. It translates to CASSFGGANSPLHF.

This chain's CDR3 is CASSYSRFTKPYEQYF. The CDR3 coding sequence is TGTGCCAGCAGTTACTCGCGTTTTACCAAACCCTACGAGCAGTACTTC. The chain carries TRBV6-5 and TRBJ2-7; no reliable D call. This CDR3 is 16 amino acids long. From germline, CDR1 is MNHEY and CDR2 SVGAGI. Trimming left V 0 bases short and J 2 bases short, with 14 bases between.

This clone was recorded only once. The CDR3 spells CASSSGVNNYGYTF. The CDR3 DNA follows: TGTGCCAGCAGTTCAGGGGTAAATAACTATGGCTACACCTTC. V gene TRBV28 combines with J gene TRBJ1-2; possibly TRBD1 for D (6 bases). Trimming took off 4 bases at V and 1 base at J, with 10 bases between the two ends. CDR1 is MDHEN and CDR2 is SYDVKM in the germline V gene. CDR3 length: 14 amino acids.

The chain combines TRBV5-8 with TRBJ1-2; 8 positions agree with TRBD1. This CDR3 region has 13 residues. J gave up 8 bases and V 0 bases, and 3 bases lay outside the gene matches. In germline, CDR1 is SGHTS, CDR2 YDEGEE. CDR3 loop: CASSLGQGRGYTF. In DNA, the CDR3 is TGTGCCAGCAGCTTGGGACAGGGGAGAGGCTACACCTTC.

The chain has TRBV6-2 or TRBV6-3 and TRBJ1-2, with D perhaps matching TRBD1 (5 bases). From germline, CDR1 is MNHEY and CDR2 SVGEGT. Trimming took 3 bases from V and 12 from J, leaving 17 bases between them. The CDR3 covers 13 residues. The DNA for the CDR3 is TGTGCCAGCAGTTATTGGGCAGGGAACGGCCACACCTTC. Protein product: CASSYWAGNGHTF.

This clone has a single count. The chain uses TRBV28 and TRBJ1-5; TRBD1 matches 8 bases. V lost 5 bases, J lost 7 bases, and 7 bases stayed unmatched. This CDR3 spans 14 amino acids. Germline assignment: CDR1 MDHEN and CDR2 SYDVKM. The DNA for the CDR3 is TGTGCCAGCAGTCTCGACAGGGGCTGGCAGCCCCAGCATTTT. It encodes CASSLDRGWQPQHF.

The V call is TRBV7-2, the J call TRBJ1-5; D is undetermined. Trimming cost V 1 base and J 3 bases, with 7 bases left between them. Germline V lookup: CDR1 SGHTA, CDR2 FQGNSA. The CDR3 spans 14 residues. The CDR3 reads CASSLVRLNQPQHF. Here the CDR3 DNA reads TGTGCCAGCAGCTTAGTGCGGCTCAATCAGCCCCAGCATTTT.

This clone came up a few times. V usage is TRBV27 and J usage is TRBJ2-7; 8 positions match TRBD1. The germline V gene has CDR1 MNHEY and CDR2 SMNVEV (reference sequence). The CDR3 runs 15 residues. V shed 8 bases and J 0 bases; nucleotides not matched to a gene: 9. CDR3 protein: CASRLTTGASYEQYF. CDR3 nucleotides: TGTGCCAGCCGACTAACGACAGGGGCCTCCTACGAGCAGTACTTC.

A few counts support this clone. The chain couples TRBV19 to TRBJ2-5, with TRBD2 identical over 8 bases. Losses at the gene ends were 7 bases for V and 1 base for J; bases not matched to a gene: 8. The germline CDR1 and CDR2 sequences are LNHDA and SQIVND (reference sequence). There are 15 residues in the CDR3. The CDR3, as DNA: TGTGCCAGTAACCTCGGGGGGGTTTTCCAAGAGACCCAGTACTTC. As protein: CASNLGGVFQETQYF.

This sequence joins TRBV6-6 and TRBJ1-3; a weak D match, TRBD1 (6 bases). The V and J ends lost 7 bases and 4 bases respectively, with 11 bases between them. The CDR3 spans 13 residues. Germline lookup yields CDR1 MNHNY and CDR2 SVGAGI (reference sequence). CDR3 protein: CASTLGQGNTIYF. The DNA of the CDR3 is TGTGCCAGCACTCTCGGACAGGGAAACACCATATATTTT.

The chain joins TRBV6-5 to TRBJ2-1; 8 nucleotides match TRBD2. Germline V CDR1 and CDR2: MNHEY, SVGAGI. The CDR3 consists of 16 residues. V was pared by 0 bases and J by 15 bases, with 16 bases of the junction left unmatched. The CDR3 reads CASSYSLGSIGGDPFF. CDR3 nucleotide sequence: TGTGCCAGCAGTTACTCGCTTGGCTCCATCGGGGGGGATCCGTTCTTC.